This T cell receptor (beta chain) was recovered during a study of early T cells in non-severe SARS-CoV-2 infection. Across the study: The study sequenced bulk RNA from unsorted whole blood, with chains unpaired. General study findings and limits: Using VDJdb, the matching emphasized anti-spike CD8 responses while missing private and CD4 specificities.

Germline-derived CDR1 and CDR2 are SGHDN and FVKESK. The CDR3 totals 12 residues. Deletions cut 10 bases from V and 8 bases from J, with 14 bases between. Attachment of unique molecular identifiers was made to individual cDNA molecules. TCRdb passed the 5' RACE reads through MiXCR, listing each CDR3 protein once. The sample has just under 65,000 distinct CDR3 sequences, about 6% seen once; the top ten hold 3% to 4%. This clonotype appeared a few times. The antigen is not known. Material: whole blood, obtained at baseline. The sequence came from an adult who was a healthcare worker with PCR-confirmed SARS-CoV-2 infection or an uninfected control (not recorded which). The V gene is TRBV14, the J gene TRBJ1-4; D is perhaps TRBD1 (5 bases). CDR3 coding DNA: TGTGCCAACCCCACCGAGGGGGAAAAACTGTTTTTT. This codes for CANPTEGEKLFF.